These 6 T cell receptor beta chains share one sample of origin, sequenced in a study of blood T cell repertoires in COVID-19. Profiling relied on immunoSEQ multiplex PCR, and the TCRdb table lists in-frame clones only, not all of them. The data hold around 130,000 clones, with around four fifths observed a single time. Material: peripheral blood. The source is a man aged 60 to 75 with active or convalescent COVID-19.

The chain couples TRBV10-3 to TRBJ1-1; no clear D gene. Trimming left V 8 bases short and J 7 bases short, with 11 bases between. Germline V gene sequence: CDR1 ENHRY, CDR2 SYGVKD. The CDR3 is made up of 11 amino acids. The CDR3 here is CAIRQEYEAFF. Here the CDR3 DNA reads TGTGCCATCCGCCAGGAATATGAAGCTTTCTTT.

This clone was recorded once. The chain has TRBV2 and TRBJ1-5; D call uncertain. This CDR3 is built from 14 residues. Between the trimmed V and J ends, which lost 3 bases and 4 bases, there was a span of 10 bases. Germline CDR1 SNHLY, CDR2 FYNNEI. The DNA for the CDR3 is TGTGCCAGCAGTGAGGTTTCGACTAATCAGCCCCAGCATTTT. Translated: CASSEVSTNQPQHF.

J is TRBJ2-3 and V is TRBV7-2, with 7 positions matching TRBD2. The CDR3 runs 16 residues. Germline-derived CDR1 and CDR2 are SGHTA and FQGNSA. V lost 2 bases and J lost 3; bases outside the gene matches: 8. CDR3 amino acids: CASSLSGGSRTDTQYF. Written as DNA, the CDR3 is TGTGCCAGCAGCTTATCGGGCGGGAGTAGGACAGATACGCAGTATTTT.

The chain uses TRBV14 and TRBJ2-7; D is unclear. CDR3 size: 14 residues. CDR1 is SGHDN, CDR2 FVKESK, per germline. Trimming removed 7 bases at V and 2 bases at J, with 15 bases between. This CDR3 is CASNKAGPTYEQYF. Here the CDR3 DNA reads TGTGCCAGCAACAAGGCAGGCCCAACCTACGAGCAGTACTTC.

The rearrangement joins TRBV4-2 to TRBJ2-3; 10 nucleotides agree with TRBD2. In germline, CDR1 is LGHNA, CDR2 YNFKEQ. Unmatched junction bases numbered 8, after V lost 0 bases and J lost 2 bases. The CDR3 is 18 amino acids. The CDR3 region is CASSQDLRTSGYTDTQYF. DNA of the CDR3: TGTGCCAGCAGCCAAGATCTAAGGACTAGCGGTTACACAGATACGCAGTATTTT.

The chain joins TRBV2 to TRBJ2-5, with D possibly TRBD1 on 6 matching bases. CDR3 length: 14 amino acids. The germline V gene encodes CDR1 SNHLY and CDR2 FYNNEI. The germline V and J ends were trimmed by 5 bases and 1 base, with 11 bases remaining between them. The CDR3 DNA reads as TGTGCCAGCAGTTCCGGACAGAGCCAAGAGACCCAGTACTTC. Amino acid sequence: CASSSGQSQETQYF.